The clone carrying this T cell receptor (beta chain) was observed once. Its antigen is not identified. Every donor, a Caucasian adult, lived in Nashville, Tennessee. TCRdb's copy holds only in-frame clones and misses some; the assay was immunoSEQ multiplex PCR. The repertoire consists of just over 95,000 clones, with 65% to 70% occurring once and the leading ten covering 45% to 50%. Germline CDR1 is SGHVS and CDR2 is FQNEAQ. The CDR3 extends over 12 amino acids. This entry belongs to a study of shared clonotypes between healthy human individuals. General study findings and limits: Estimated richness values were generally larger in naive subsets than in memory subsets.

The gene calls are TRBV7-8 and TRBJ2-7; the D gene is possibly TRBD1 (6 bases). Sequencing was performed on memory CD8+ T cells sorted from blood. Subset noted: CD45RO+ cells pooled with CCR7-negative TemRA cells. The source of this sequence is a man younger than 45 in good health. CDR3 sequence reads: CATSIGGYEQYF. DNA of the CDR3: TGTGCAACCTCAATAGGGGGCTACGAGCAGTACTTC.